The 29 T cell receptor beta chains presented below share a single source sample, sequenced in a study of metastatic and nonmetastatic thyroid tumors. TCRdb re-processed the PCR reads through MiXCR. The sample includes 5,500 to 8,000 clones, 25% to 40% of them seen just once. Thyroid surgery was performed in patients who had received no treatment beforehand. The sample comprised tumor tissue. The receptors were gathered from a female donor with papillary thyroid cancer or a benign thyroid nodule (not recorded which). Some clones in this sample may be carry-over from other donors' samples.

The chain recombines TRBV20-1 with TRBJ2-7; D may be TRBD1 (5 bases). V lost 3 bases, J lost 5 bases, and 14 bases lay in between. The CDR3 has 13 amino acids. Germline CDR1 and CDR2: DFQATT and SNEGSKA (reference sequence). Here the CDR3 reads CSARAWGYHEQYF. CDR3 in DNA: TGCAGTGCTAGGGCCTGGGGCTACCACGAGCAGTACTTC.

This clone was seen a few times. The genes are TRBV28 and TRBJ2-7; tentative D call: TRBD2 (6 bases). The V end lost 7 bases, the J end lost 6 bases, and 22 bases lay between the germline ends. The germline V gene encodes CDR1 MDHEN and CDR2 SYDVKM. There are 15 residues in the CDR3. CDR3 sequence (DNA): TGTGCCAGCATCCCCAGTGGCTGGGACTTCTTCGAGCAGTACTTC. It encodes CASIPSGWDFFEQYF.

This clone was observed a few times. The genes are TRBV30 and TRBJ1-5; 8 nucleotides align to TRBD1. This CDR3 region has 15 residues. Germline V gene data show CDR1 as GTSNPN and CDR2 as SVGIG (reference sequence). V trimming: 3 bases; J trimming: 6 bases; junction bases outside the gene matches: 10. The CDR3 DNA reads as TGTGCCTGGAGCGACGCGGACAGGGAGCGTCAGCCCCAGCATTTT. Protein product: CAWSDADRERQPQHF.

The genes are TRBV27 and TRBJ1-2, with 8 bases matching TRBD1. CDR3 length: 14 residues. The V and J ends lost 5 bases and 2 bases, in that order; junction bases with no gene match: 4. Germline V gives CDR1 MNHEY, CDR2 SMNVEV (reference sequence). DNA for the CDR3: TGTGCCAGCAGTCGCCAGGGGGCGAACTATGGCTACACCTTC. It is translated as CASSRQGANYGYTF.

Here the CDR3 reads CASSKSGGETEAFF. The CDR3 region has the DNA TGTGCCAGTAGTAAGTCCGGAGGGGAAACTGAAGCTTTCTTT. This rearrangement joins TRBV19 to TRBJ1-1; D perhaps matches TRBD1 (5 bases). Trimming stripped 4 bases from V and 5 bases from J, with 14 bases between. The germline V gene encodes CDR1 LNHDA and CDR2 SQIVND (reference sequence). This CDR3 has 14 amino acids.

This clone was observed a handful of times. This sequence joins TRBV6-1 and TRBJ2-2; D could derive from TRBD1 or TRBD2 (6 bases each). The V gene's germline CDR1 is MNHNS and CDR2 SASEGT. This CDR3 region has 17 residues. Trimming pared 5 bases from V and 5 bases from J, leaving 21 bases between. The CDR3 DNA is TGTGCCAGCAGTAAACCGGGAGTACAGGGCCGAACCGGGGAGCTGTTTTTT. Its translation is CASSKPGVQGRTGELFF.

To note about this clone: One end of the junction does not line up with germline, which may come from a read error. The V call is TRBV30, the J call TRBJ1-2; D may be TRBD1 (6 bases). CDR1 is GTSNPN and CDR2 is SVGIG in the germline V gene (reference sequence). The CDR3 contains 13 residues. For the CDR3, the DNA is TGTGCCTGGAGACGCACAGGGCGCTTTGGCTACACTTTC. Amino acid sequence: CAWRRTGRFGYTF.

Sample share makes this clone medium-sized (0.01 to 0.1%). This chain links TRBV2 with TRBJ2-5; the D call may be TRBD1 or TRBD2 (5 bases each). Between the trimmed V and J ends, which lost 1 base and 3 bases, there was a span of 12 bases. Germline CDR1 SNHLY, CDR2 FYNNEI. CDR3 size: 15 residues. In DNA, the CDR3 is TGTGCCAGCAGTGAAGGCCGGGGACGGGAAGAGACCCAGTACTTC. The encoded protein is CASSEGRGREETQYF.

This clone is classed as medium-sized. The V call is TRBV20-1, the J call TRBJ2-1; no clear D gene. Trimming took 5 bases from V and 0 from J, leaving 11 bases between them. This CDR3 has 14 residues. Germline CDR1 reads DFQATT; CDR2 reads SNEGSKA (reference sequence). CDR3 in amino acids: CSAPPASSYNEQFF. CDR3 sequence (DNA): TGCAGTGCTCCTCCCGCGAGCTCCTACAATGAGCAGTTCTTC.

This clone was observed a few times. The V call is TRBV5-1, the J call TRBJ2-3; perhaps TRBD1 as D (6 bases). V was pared by 3 bases and J by 4 bases, with 6 bases between. The CDR3 sequence is 12 residues long. Germline V gives CDR1 SGHRS, CDR2 YFSETQ. CDR3 region: CASSWGPDTQYF. In nucleotides, the CDR3 is TGCGCCAGCAGCTGGGGGCCAGATACGCAGTATTTT. Supplemented by reference TRBV5-1 and TRBJ2-3, the full variable domain reads KAGVTQTPRYLIKTRGQQVTLSCSPISGHRSVSWYQQTPGQGLQFLFEYFSETQRNKGNFPGRFSGRQFSNSRSEMNVSTLELGDSALYLCASSWGPDTQYFGPGTRLTVL.

This clone was seen more than once but under ten times. This chain joins TRBV28 and TRBJ1-2; D is possibly TRBD1 (6 bases). Germline lookup yields CDR1 MDHEN and CDR2 SYDVKM. CDR3 size: 14 residues. V was cut by 3 bases and J by 2 bases, with 10 bases left in between. CDR3 sequence: CASSFSTGNYGYTF. Written as DNA, the CDR3 is TGTGCCAGCAGTTTCTCGACAGGAAACTATGGCTACACCTTC.

To note about this clone: Compared with germline, one end of the junction differs, possibly owing to a read error. This chain joins TRBV5-1 and TRBJ2-7; unclear D gene. The CDR3 is 13 residues long. The germline gives CDR1 SGHRS, CDR2 YFSETQ. The CDR3: CASSFLLSGPPNF. CDR3 nucleotide sequence: TGCGCCAGCAGCTTCCTACTTTCCGGGCCGCCCAACTTC. The variable domain in full, with the rest retrieved from reference TRBV5-1 and TRBJ2-7, is KAGVTQTPRYLIKTRGQQVTLSCSPISGHRSVSWYQQTPGQGLQFLFEYFSETQRNKGNFPGRFSGRQFSNSRSEMNVSTLELGDSALYLCASSFLLSGPPNFGPGTRLTVT.

This clone was seen repeatedly, ten times or more. A much larger clone lies one base from this, so it may be a read error. This chain connects TRBV7-3 to TRBJ2-2, with a possible D match to TRBD1 (6 bases). Trimming pared 7 bases from V and 7 bases from J, leaving 13 bases between. Germline CDR1 reads SGHTA; CDR2 reads FQGTGA. The CDR3 is made up of 13 amino acids. The CDR3 sequence is CASTAGAGGELFF. The DNA for the CDR3 is TGTGCCAGCACCGCAGGGGCCGGCGGGGAGCTGTTTTTT.

In this sample, this clone turned up a few times. The J gene is TRBJ2-1, the V gene TRBV24-1; TRBD1 matches at 9 bases. The CDR3 length is 15 residues. V lost 3 bases and J lost 4; bases outside the gene matches: 3. In germline, CDR1 is KGHDR, CDR2 SFDVKD. The CDR3 sequence: CATSDRTGVYNEQFF. DNA of the CDR3: TGTGCCACCAGTGATCGGACAGGGGTGTACAATGAGCAGTTCTTC.

This sequence joins TRBV11-3 and TRBJ1-2, with D unresolved. Trimming stripped 4 bases from V and 2 bases from J, with 11 bases between. Germline V gives CDR1 SGHNT, CDR2 YENEEA. The length of the CDR3 is 14 residues. CDR3 DNA: TGTGCCAGCAGCTCCCCAGGCGGCAACTATGGCTACACCTTC. The encoded protein is CASSSPGGNYGYTF.

This chain joins TRBV4-1 and TRBJ2-7; 8 nucleotides match TRBD2. This CDR3 has 16 residues. The J segment lost 5 bases and the V segment lost 3 bases, leaving 12 bases of the junction unmatched. Germline CDR1 and CDR2: MGHRA and YSYEKL. The DNA of the CDR3 is TGCGCCAGCAGCCAGGCACCGGGACTAGTCCCCCACGAGCAGTACTTC. This gives the protein CASSQAPGLVPHEQYF.

On this clone: The junction departs from the called germline gene at one end, perhaps through a read error. This sequence joins TRBV13 and TRBJ2-3, with 11 nucleotides matching TRBD1. The length of the CDR3 is 16 residues. Germline V lookup: CDR1 PRHDT, CDR2 FYEKMQ (reference sequence). CDR3 amino acids: CASSSTGTGGTDRQYF. The CDR3 bases are TGTGCCAGCAGCTCTACCGGGACAGGGGGGACAGATAGGCAGTATTTT.

This clone is large (0.1 to 1%) within its sample. The genes are TRBV20-1 and TRBJ2-7, with 9 bases lining up with TRBD2. CDR3 length: 15 residues. After removal of 0 bases from V and 0 bases from J, the junction contained 3 bases not matched to a gene. Germline V gene data show CDR1 as DFQATT and CDR2 as SNEGSKA (reference sequence). The CDR3 DNA reads TGCAGTGCTAGAGAGGGTAGCGGGAGCTCCTACGAGCAGTACTTC. Translated, it gives CSAREGSGSSYEQYF.

This rearrangement joins TRBV5-1 to TRBJ2-2; no firm D call. The CDR3 consists of 16 residues. Germline V gene lookup returns CDR1 SGHRS and CDR2 YFSETQ. With 0 bases removed from V and 8 bases from J, the gap between germline ends came to 17 bases. The CDR3 sequence: CASSLDTLAITGELFF. As DNA, the CDR3 is TGCGCCAGCAGCTTGGATACGTTGGCAATCACGGGGGAGCTGTTTTTT.

This chain uses TRBV4-1 with TRBJ2-2, with D perhaps TRBD1 or TRBD2 (5 bases each). Looked up from germline, CDR1 is MGHRA and CDR2 is YSYEKL. The V end lost 0 bases, the J end lost 6 bases, and 17 bases lay between the germline ends. The CDR3 has 17 residues. The CDR3 sequence: CASSQETSGAFAGELFF. The CDR3 DNA follows: TGCGCCAGCAGCCAAGAAACTAGTGGGGCTTTCGCCGGGGAGCTGTTTTTT.

J is TRBJ2-1 and V is TRBV10-3; no clear D. Germline-derived CDR1 and CDR2 are ENHRY and SYGVKD. The CDR3 runs 15 residues. The V and J ends lost 2 bases and 5 bases respectively, with 13 bases between them. CDR3 nucleotide sequence: TGTGCCATCAGTGAGGCCGATGGCGGACACAATGAGCAGTTCTTC. Protein: CAISEADGGHNEQFF.

The V and J genes are TRBV5-4 and TRBJ2-7; 8 bases line up with TRBD2. The germline gives CDR1 SGHNT, CDR2 YYREEE (reference sequence). V lost 5 bases and J lost 7; bases outside the gene matches: 11. This CDR3 comprises 14 residues. The CDR3 spells CASSKQREKVEQYF. The CDR3 DNA follows: TGTGCCAGCAGTAAGCAGCGGGAGAAGGTAGAGCAGTACTTC.

The chain links TRBV2 to TRBJ1-2, with 8 bases matching TRBD1. Germline V gene sequence: CDR1 SNHLY, CDR2 FYNNEI. V dropped 6 bases and J dropped 8; count of bases not matched to a gene: 8. The CDR3 loop spans 13 amino acids. The CDR3 reads CASSLDRAHGYTF. The CDR3 DNA reads TGTGCCAGCAGCCTGGACAGGGCTCACGGCTACACCTTC. The complete variable domain, with remaining parts taken from reference TRBV2 and TRBJ1-2, reads EPEVTQTPSHQVTQMGQEVILRCVPISNHLYFYWYRQILGQKVEFLVSFYNNEISEKSEIFDDQFSVERPDGSNFTLKIRSTKLEDSAMYFCASSLDRAHGYTFGSGTRLTVV.

This clone is termed medium-sized. This chain's CDR3 is CASSFLAHPKPTDTQYF. CDR3 nucleotide sequence: TGTGCCAGCAGCTTTTTGGCCCATCCGAAACCCACAGATACGCAGTATTTT. The chain recombines TRBV7-2 with TRBJ2-3; no definite D call. V lost 3 bases and J lost 2, with 18 bases in between. This CDR3 spans 17 amino acids. The germline CDR1 and CDR2 sequences are SGHTA and FQGNSA.

This clone has a handful of counts. The chain employs TRBV2 and TRBJ1-2; D call uncertain. The V gene's germline CDR1 is SNHLY and CDR2 FYNNEI. Trimming pared 1 base from V and 5 bases from J, leaving 8 bases between. The CDR3 is 13 amino acids. CDR3 loop: CASSEGWWYGYTF. CDR3 sequence (DNA): TGTGCCAGCAGTGAAGGGTGGTGGTATGGCTACACCTTC. The variable domain in full, with the rest retrieved from reference TRBV2 and TRBJ1-2, is EPEVTQTPSHQVTQMGQEVILRCVPISNHLYFYWYRQILGQKVEFLVSFYNNEISEKSEIFDDQFSVERPDGSNFTLKIRSTKLEDSAMYFCASSEGWWYGYTFGSGTRLTVV.

This rearrangement joins TRBV19 to TRBJ2-7, with 9 bases identical to TRBD1. The J segment lost 6 bases and the V segment lost 7 bases, leaving 7 bases of the junction unmatched. The CDR3 is 13 amino acids. The germline V gene encodes CDR1 LNHDA and CDR2 SQIVND (reference sequence). The CDR3, as DNA: TGTGCCAGTACCGAGGACAGGGGAAGCGAGCAGTACTTC. It encodes CASTEDRGSEQYF.

The V and J genes are TRBV2 and TRBJ1-2, with D unresolved. The CDR3 spans 12 residues. V lost 7 bases to trimming and J lost 4 bases, with 10 bases between them. The germline CDR1 and CDR2 sequences are SNHLY and FYNNEI. Written as DNA, the CDR3 is TGTGCCAGCATCGGGCCGGTCTATGGCTACACCTTC. Amino acid sequence: CASIGPVYGYTF.

This clone has more than one count but fewer than ten. The rearrangement joins TRBV12-3 or TRBV12-4 to TRBJ2-2; 12 nucleotides agree with TRBD2. V lost 5 bases to trimming and J lost 2 bases; unmatched junction nucleotides: 3. CDR3 length: 16 residues. This CDR3 reads CASSGTSGFNTGELFF. The CDR3 nucleotides are TGTGCCAGCAGTGGGACTAGCGGGTTTAACACCGGGGAGCTGTTTTTT.

Only a few counts were recorded for this clone. The rearrangement links TRBV6-1 to TRBJ2-1; D gene uncertain. Germline CDR1 reads MNHNS; CDR2 reads SASEGT. The length of the CDR3 is 16 residues. Between the trimmed V and J ends, which lost 4 bases and 0 bases, there was a span of 13 bases. The CDR3 sequence is CASSAYGRSSYNEQFF. The CDR3 nucleotides are TGTGCCAGCAGTGCCTACGGCAGGAGCTCCTACAATGAGCAGTTCTTC.